This TCR beta chain was identified in a study of early T cells in non-severe SARS-CoV-2 infection. Each CDR3 protein is one row after TCRdb ran MiXCR on the 5' RACE reads. The sample holds 55,000 to 70,000 distinct CDR3 sequences; 5.5% to 6.5% are singletons and the top ten take 6.8%. The ends lost 5 bases at V and 5 bases at J; junction bases unmatched: 10. This CDR3 is 15 amino acids long. CDR1 and CDR2 (germline): SGHRS, YFSETQ. This clonotype was detected ten times or more. Sequencing was done on a sample of whole blood. This TCR was sampled from an adult who was a healthcare worker with PCR-confirmed SARS-CoV-2 infection or an uninfected control (not recorded which). The J gene is TRBJ2-1, the V gene TRBV5-1, with 7 positions matching TRBD2. CDR3 sequence reads: CASRLRTRWDNEQFF. CDR3 in DNA: TGCGCCAGCAGACTCAGGACTAGATGGGACAATGAGCAGTTCTTC. The full variable domain, completed using reference TRBV5-1 and TRBJ2-1, is KAGVTQTPRYLIKTRGQQVTLSCSPISGHRSVSWYQQTPGQGLQFLFEYFSETQRNKGNFPGRFSGRQFSNSRSEMNVSTLELGDSALYLCASRLRTRWDNEQFFGPGTRLTVL.